Reported below is one T cell receptor (beta chain). The V end was cut by 4 bases, the J end by 0 bases, with 10 bases between. The CDR3 runs to 15 residues. In germline, CDR1 is SNHLY, CDR2 FYNNEI. PCR primers comprised 60 Vbeta and 13 Jbeta primers. The protocol was immunoSEQ multiplex PCR, while the TCRdb copy is restricted to in-frame clones and leaves out a portion. This table holds more than 95,000 clones, roughly 9.1% found once. The sample is drawn from a study of cytomegalovirus exposure and HLA in healthy donors. The rearrangement links TRBV2 to TRBJ2-1; no clear D. Sequencing was carried out using PBMCs. The TCR was taken from a man between 35 and 55 years old in good health and CMV-seropositive. CDR3 loop: CASSGKRASYNEQFF. CDR3 DNA: TGTGCCAGCAGTGGGAAGCGAGCCTCCTACAATGAGCAGTTCTTC.